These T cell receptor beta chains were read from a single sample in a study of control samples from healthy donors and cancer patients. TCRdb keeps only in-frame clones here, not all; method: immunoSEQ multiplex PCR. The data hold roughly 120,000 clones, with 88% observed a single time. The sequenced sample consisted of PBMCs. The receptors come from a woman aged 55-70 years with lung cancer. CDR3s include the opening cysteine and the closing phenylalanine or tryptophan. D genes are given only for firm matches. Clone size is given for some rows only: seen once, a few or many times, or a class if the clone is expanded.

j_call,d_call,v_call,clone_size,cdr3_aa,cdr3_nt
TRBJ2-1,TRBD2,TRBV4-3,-,CASSQPSGGVNEQFF,TGCGCCAGCAGCCAACCTAGCGGGGGGGTCAATGAGCAGTTCTTC
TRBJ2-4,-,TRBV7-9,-,CASLPRAPENIQYF,TGTGCCAGCCTCCCCCGGGCCCCGGAAAACATTCAGTACTTC
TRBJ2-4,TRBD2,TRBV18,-,CASSPPGGLNLAKNIQYF,TGTGCCAGCTCACCCCCGGGAGGTTTGAACCTAGCCAAAAACATTCAGTACTTC
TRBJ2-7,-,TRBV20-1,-,CSASSPGSYEQYF,TGCAGTGCTAGTTCGCCGGGATCCTACGAGCAGTACTTC
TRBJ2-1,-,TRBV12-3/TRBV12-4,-,CASSPGLPNEQFF,TGTGCCAGCAGTCCGGGACTGCCGAATGAGCAGTTCTTC
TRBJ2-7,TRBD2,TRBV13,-,CASSDSPQTSGGPLQYF,TGTGCCAGCAGCGATAGCCCTCAGACTAGCGGAGGACCTTTGCAGTACTTC
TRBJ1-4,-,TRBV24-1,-,CATSESQGFGEKLFF,TGTGCCACCAGTGAGTCACAGGGATTCGGCGAAAAACTGTTTTTT
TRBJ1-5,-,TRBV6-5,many,CASSYGGGNNQPQHF,TGTGCCAGCTCCTACGGGGGCGGCAACAATCAGCCCCAGCATTTT
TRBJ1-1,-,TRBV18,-,CASSPQGLNTEAFF,TGTGCCAGCTCACCACAGGGGTTGAACACTGAAGCTTTCTTT
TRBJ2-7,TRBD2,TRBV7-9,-,CASSSPGLASYEQYF,TGTGCCAGCAGCTCTCCGGGACTAGCATCGTACGAGCAGTACTTC
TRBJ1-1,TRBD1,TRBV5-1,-,CASGTGTGGTEAFF,TGCGCCAGCGGCACCGGGACAGGGGGAACTGAAGCTTTCTTT
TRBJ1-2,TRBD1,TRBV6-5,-,CASSYSTGEGGGYTF,TGTGCCAGCAGTTACTCAACAGGGGAAGGTGGTGGCTACACCTTC
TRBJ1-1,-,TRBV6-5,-,CASSYLGGLEAFF,TGTGCCAGCAGTTACTTGGGCGGCCTGGAGGCTTTCTTT
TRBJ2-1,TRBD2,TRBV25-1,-,CASSEYGSGVFLHNEQFF,TGTGCCAGCAGTGAATATGGGAGCGGGGTGTTCCTTCACAATGAGCAGTTCTTC
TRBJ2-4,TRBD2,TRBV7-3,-,CASSLNPGGQNIQYF,TGTGCCAGCAGCTTAAACCCGGGGGGACAAAACATTCAGTACTTC
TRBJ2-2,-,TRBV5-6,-,CASIPRAAENTGELFF,TGTGCCAGCATCCCCAGGGCGGCAGAGAACACCGGGGAGCTGTTTTTT
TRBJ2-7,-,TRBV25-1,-,CASSDTYEQYF,TGTGCCAGCAGTGACACCTACGAGCAGTACTTC
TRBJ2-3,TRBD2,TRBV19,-,CASSMLAGGPRGRSRHTQYF,TGTGCCAGTAGTATGCTAGCGGGAGGGCCGAGGGGAAGAAGTAGGCATACGCAGTATTTT
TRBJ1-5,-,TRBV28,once,CASTPPRDSNQPQHF,TGTGCCAGCACCCCTCCCAGGGATAGCAATCAGCCCCAGCATTTT
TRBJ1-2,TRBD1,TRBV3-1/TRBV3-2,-,CASTRQGVGYGYTF,TGTGCCAGCACCCGACAGGGGGTCGGCTATGGCTACACCTTC
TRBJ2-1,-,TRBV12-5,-,CASGLGLGGNEQFF,TGTGCTAGTGGTTTGGGTCTGGGGGGCAATGAGCAGTTCTTC
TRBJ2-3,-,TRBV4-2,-,CASRRDLAADTQYF,TGTGCCAGCAGACGGGACTTAGCGGCAGATACGCAGTATTTT
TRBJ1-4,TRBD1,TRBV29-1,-,CSAGTESNEKLFF,TGCAGCGCTGGGACAGAGAGTAATGAAAAACTGTTTTTT
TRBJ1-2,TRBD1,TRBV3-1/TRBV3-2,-,CASSPTGSRYTF,TGTGCCAGCAGCCCGACAGGGTCGCGCTACACCTTC
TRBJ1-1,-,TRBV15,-,CATSRTRGPGGNTEAFF,TGTGCCACCAGCAGAACCCGGGGCCCGGGCGGTAACACTGAAGCTTTCTTT
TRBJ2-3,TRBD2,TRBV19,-,CASSSGAAGEAADTQYF,TGTGCCAGTAGTAGCGGGGCCGCGGGAGAAGCCGCAGATACGCAGTATTTT
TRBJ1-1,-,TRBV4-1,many,CASSHLGGLNTEAFF,TGCGCCAGCAGCCATTTAGGGGGTTTGAACACTGAAGCTTTCTTT
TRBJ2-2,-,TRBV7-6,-,CASSLSPGAWIGELFF,TGTGCCAGCAGCTTATCACCGGGGGCGTGGATCGGGGAGCTGTTTTTT
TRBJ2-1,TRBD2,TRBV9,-,CASSAQVLSGGIYNEQFF,TGTGCCAGCAGCGCCCAGGTGCTAAGCGGGGGCATCTACAATGAGCAGTTCTTC
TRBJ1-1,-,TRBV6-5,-,CASSYSILTNTEAFF,TGTGCCAGCAGTTACTCGATATTGACCAACACTGAAGCTTTCTTT
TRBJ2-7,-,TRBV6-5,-,CASSYSGVSSYEQYF,TGTGCCAGCAGTTACTCGGGGGTGAGCTCCTACGAGCAGTACTTC
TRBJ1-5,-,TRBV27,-,CASSTATGAGGPQHF,TGTGCCAGCAGTACCGCGACAGGCGCGGGAGGGCCCCAGCATTTT
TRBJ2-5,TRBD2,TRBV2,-,CASSAGEETQYF,TGTGCCAGCAGCGCGGGGGAGGAGACCCAGTACTTC
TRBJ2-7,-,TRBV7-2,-,CASSLNDHGYEQYF,TGTGCCAGCAGCTTAAATGACCATGGCTACGAGCAGTACTTC
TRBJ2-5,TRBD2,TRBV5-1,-,CASSLEPSGGAQETQYF,TGCGCCAGCAGCTTGGAGCCTAGCGGGGGTGCCCAAGAGACCCAGTACTTC
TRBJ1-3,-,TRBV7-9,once,CASRSMTGNTIYF,TGTGCCAGCAGATCTATGACTGGAAACACCATATATTTT